A selection of T cell receptor beta chains follows, all from one sample in a study of CD8 T cells in Susac syndrome. TCRdb re-called the immunoSEQ multiplex PCR reads with MiXCR, one entry per CDR3 protein. Of tens of thousands of distinct CDR3 sequences listed, about 94% are singletons. The sequencing sample was made of CD8+ T cells from PBMCs. The source is a human donor with Susac syndrome. Both conserved end residues are part of each CDR3. Fields, in order: clone size, V gene, J gene, D gene, CDR3 protein, CDR3 DNA. D genes are given only for firm matches. A row's size may be missing; if present it is once, few, many or a size class.

clone_size: NA; v_call: TRBV7-6; j_call: TRBJ2-7; d_call: NA; cdr3_aa: CASSLEMGGEQYF; cdr3_nt: TGTGCCAGCAGCTTAGAAATGGGGGGCGAGCAGTACTTC
clone_size: NA; v_call: TRBV5-1; j_call: TRBJ1-4; d_call: NA; cdr3_aa: CASSFNLGEKLFF; cdr3_nt: TGCGCCAGCAGCTTCAATTTGGGGGAAAAACTGTTTTTT
clone_size: NA; v_call: TRBV6-1; j_call: TRBJ1-5; d_call: TRBD1; cdr3_aa: CASSGHNRGGGNQPQHF; cdr3_nt: TGTGCCAGCAGTGGGCATAACAGGGGAGGGGGCAATCAGCCCCAGCATTTT
clone_size: NA; v_call: TRBV27; j_call: TRBJ1-2; d_call: TRBD1; cdr3_aa: CASSLSLRGRGGYTF; cdr3_nt: TGTGCCAGCAGTTTGTCTCTAAGGGGGCGCGGAGGCTACACCTTC
clone_size: NA; v_call: TRBV28; j_call: TRBJ1-5; d_call: NA; cdr3_aa: CASSLRVHRVNQPQHF; cdr3_nt: TGTGCCAGCAGTTTAAGGGTCCACAGAGTCAATCAGCCCCAGCATTTT
clone_size: NA; v_call: TRBV15; j_call: TRBJ1-2; d_call: NA; cdr3_aa: CATSPDSNYGYTF; cdr3_nt: TGTGCCACCAGCCCGGACAGCAACTATGGCTACACCTTC
clone_size: NA; v_call: TRBV12-5; j_call: TRBJ1-4; d_call: TRBD1; cdr3_aa: CASGLERGGSNEKLFF; cdr3_nt: TGTGCTAGTGGTTTGGAAAGAGGGGGCTCCAATGAAAAACTGTTTTTT
clone_size: NA; v_call: TRBV3-1; j_call: TRBJ2-1; d_call: TRBD2; cdr3_aa: CASSHSGGTERLSYNEQFF; cdr3_nt: TGTGCCAGCAGCCACTCCGGGGGGACTGAACGACTCTCCTACAATGAGCAGTTCTTC
clone_size: NA; v_call: TRBV7-9; j_call: TRBJ1-1; d_call: TRBD1; cdr3_aa: CASSSRTGVTEAFF; cdr3_nt: TGTGCCAGCAGCTCCCGGACAGGGGTCACTGAAGCTTTCTTT
clone_size: NA; v_call: TRBV19; j_call: TRBJ1-1; d_call: NA; cdr3_aa: CASSRGTTHAEAFF; cdr3_nt: TGTGCCAGTAGTCGGGGGACGACCCACGCTGAAGCTTTCTTT
clone_size: NA; v_call: TRBV27; j_call: TRBJ2-6; d_call: NA; cdr3_aa: CASSLLGVTTISGANVLTF; cdr3_nt: TGTGCCAGCAGTTTATTAGGCGTGACTACCATCTCTGGGGCCAACGTCCTGACTTTC
clone_size: NA; v_call: TRBV12-5; j_call: TRBJ2-5; d_call: TRBD2; cdr3_aa: CASGSTKRGAGETQYF; cdr3_nt: TGTGCTAGTGGTTCTACGAAGCGGGGGGCCGGGGAGACCCAGTACTTC
clone_size: NA; v_call: TRBV7-9; j_call: TRBJ1-1; d_call: NA; cdr3_aa: CASSLAEHWETEAFF; cdr3_nt: TGTGCCAGCAGCTTAGCGGAGCATTGGGAGACTGAAGCTTTCTTT
clone_size: NA; v_call: TRBV12-3/TRBV12-4; j_call: TRBJ2-3; d_call: NA; cdr3_aa: CASSPKGDTQYF; cdr3_nt: TGTGCCAGCAGTCCAAAGGGGGATACGCAGTATTTT
clone_size: NA; v_call: TRBV7-9; j_call: TRBJ2-5; d_call: TRBD2; cdr3_aa: CASSESSRGAQETQYF; cdr3_nt: TGTGCCAGCAGCGAGTCTTCGCGGGGGGCCCAAGAGACCCAGTACTTC
clone_size: NA; v_call: TRBV6-6; j_call: TRBJ2-7; d_call: NA; cdr3_aa: CASSSGGLYEQYF; cdr3_nt: TGTGCCAGCAGTTCAGGTGGTCTCTACGAGCAGTACTTC
clone_size: few; v_call: TRBV14; j_call: TRBJ2-1; d_call: NA; cdr3_aa: CASSQGYEQFF; cdr3_nt: TGTGCCAGCAGCCAAGGCTATGAGCAGTTCTTC
clone_size: NA; v_call: TRBV5-1; j_call: TRBJ2-1; d_call: TRBD2; cdr3_aa: CASSPFSGRGNEQFF; cdr3_nt: TGCGCCAGCAGCCCCTTTAGCGGGAGGGGGAATGAGCAGTTCTTC
clone_size: once; v_call: TRBV5-8; j_call: TRBJ2-2; d_call: NA; cdr3_aa: CASRMRTEGSTGELFF; cdr3_nt: TGTGCCAGCCGAATGAGGACAGAGGGCTCCACCGGGGAGCTGTTTTTT
clone_size: NA; v_call: TRBV19; j_call: TRBJ1-2; d_call: NA; cdr3_aa: CASSISVGVRGYTF; cdr3_nt: TGTGCCAGTAGTATATCTGTAGGGGTTCGTGGCTACACCTTC
clone_size: once; v_call: TRBV7-1; j_call: TRBJ2-1; d_call: TRBD2; cdr3_aa: CASSSTQPGTSGTTGLWNYNEQFF; cdr3_nt: TGTGCCAGCAGCTCAACCCAACCCGGGACTAGCGGGACCACCGGACTATGGAACTACAATGAGCAGTTCTTC
clone_size: few; v_call: TRBV6-5; j_call: TRBJ2-3; d_call: NA; cdr3_aa: CASSYVQRSTDTQYF; cdr3_nt: TGTGCCAGCAGTTACGTCCAGCGGAGCACAGATACGCAGTATTTT
clone_size: NA; v_call: TRBV10-3; j_call: TRBJ1-5; d_call: NA; cdr3_aa: CAISETGAQPQHF; cdr3_nt: TGTGCCATCAGTGAGACGGGGGCACAGCCCCAGCATTTT
clone_size: once; v_call: TRBV7-9; j_call: TRBJ2-2; d_call: TRBD1; cdr3_aa: CASPGQALSGELFF; cdr3_nt: TGTGCCAGCCCGGGACAGGCCCTTTCCGGGGAGCTGTTTTTT
clone_size: NA; v_call: TRBV29-1; j_call: TRBJ2-1; d_call: NA; cdr3_aa: CSGAKLTSNEQFF; cdr3_nt: TGCAGCGGTGCAAAGTTGACTAGCAATGAGCAGTTCTTC
clone_size: NA; v_call: TRBV28; j_call: TRBJ1-5; d_call: NA; cdr3_aa: CASSLLGGASNQPQHF; cdr3_nt: TGTGCCAGCAGTCTATTGGGAGGGGCGAGCAATCAGCCCCAGCATTTT
clone_size: once; v_call: TRBV5-1; j_call: TRBJ2-5; d_call: TRBD2; cdr3_aa: CASSLGLAGVKETQYF; cdr3_nt: TGCGCCAGCAGCTTGGGACTAGCGGGAGTGAAAGAGACCCAGTACTTC
clone_size: few; v_call: TRBV19; j_call: TRBJ2-3; d_call: TRBD2; cdr3_aa: CATGLADTQYF; cdr3_nt: TGTGCCACTGGACTAGCTGATACGCAGTATTTT
clone_size: NA; v_call: TRBV4-2; j_call: TRBJ2-6; d_call: NA; cdr3_aa: CASSQPSGTSSSGANVLTF; cdr3_nt: TGTGCCAGCAGCCAGCCTTCCGGGACCTCGAGCTCTGGGGCCAACGTCCTGACTTTC
clone_size: NA; v_call: TRBV20-1; j_call: TRBJ2-2; d_call: NA; cdr3_aa: CSARPWSNTGELFF; cdr3_nt: TGCAGTGCTAGACCCTGGTCGAACACCGGGGAGCTGTTTTTT
clone_size: NA; v_call: TRBV25-1; j_call: TRBJ1-1; d_call: NA; cdr3_aa: CASSEGGARTEAFF; cdr3_nt: TGTGCCAGCAGTGAAGGGGGGGCCCGGACTGAAGCTTTCTTT
clone_size: once; v_call: TRBV29-1; j_call: TRBJ2-5; d_call: TRBD2; cdr3_aa: CSVEWREGPKTQYF; cdr3_nt: TGCAGCGTTGAATGGCGGGAGGGCCCCAAGACCCAGTACTTC
clone_size: NA; v_call: TRBV5-1; j_call: TRBJ1-1; d_call: TRBD1; cdr3_aa: CASSTGQAQNTEAFF; cdr3_nt: TGCGCCAGCAGCACAGGACAGGCTCAGAACACTGAAGCTTTCTTT